Sequencing of this TCR beta chain was carried out in a study of T cells in Graves' hyperthyroidism and ophthalmopathy. Overall study results and limits: Blood samples included most of the expanded thyroid clonotypes exceeding 0.001.

The study enrolled patients aged 18 to 65 with newly diagnosed hyperthyroidism of under 2 months' duration. Exclusions: uncontrolled infection, other autoimmune disease, pregnancy, lactation. A remark on this clonotype: Antigen specificity is unknown.

RNA transcripts yielded amplified TCR beta CDR3 regions. TCR CDR3 underwent first-round RT-PCR with the HTBI primer set. MiXCR, applied by TCRdb to the multiplex PCR reads, yields one record per CDR3 protein. The table shows a few hundred thousand distinct CDR3 sequences, with 15% to 19% occurring only once. Germline V gene lookup returns CDR1 SQVTM and CDR2 ANQGSEA. The CDR3 is made up of 16 amino acids. V was clipped by 7 bases and J by 3 bases; unmatched bases: 14. The chain links TRBV29-1 to TRBJ2-1; 8 positions match TRBD2. The sample was blood. This receptor was taken from a woman in her 30s with Graves' hyperthyroidism. CDR3 residues: CSGGLAGKTLYNEQFF. As DNA, the CDR3 is TGCAGCGGGGGGCTAGCGGGCAAAACCCTCTACAATGAGCAGTTCTTC.